This T cell receptor (beta chain) emerged from a study of cytotoxic CD8 clonotypes in ibrutinib-treated CLL. Looking at the study overall: IGHV unmutated about 17; relapsed/refractory more than ten; treatment-naive over 14. Samples averaged approximately 260,000 productive templates and tens of thousands of productive rearrangements.

CDR1 is SNHLY, CDR2 FYNNEI, per germline. This CDR3 is built from 11 residues. Produced via immunoSEQ multiplex PCR; TCRdb's table is partial and in-frame only. The sample consists of approximately 200,000 clones, around 72% of them appearing once. About this clone itself: Antigen specificity is unknown.

Study-wide results and caveats: The public clonotypes identified were infrequent and showed contraction or stability on treatment. Collection times varied between progressing and sustained-remission patients.

The chain recombines TRBV2 with TRBJ2-5; D gene unclear. The end of the DNA aligns better with TRBJ2-7, so the J call may be wrong. This TCR was sampled from a human donor with chronic lymphocytic leukemia. The specimen comprised PBMCs, sampled after 24 months of ibrutinib treatment. The CDR3 bases are TGTGCCAGCAGTTCTAGTGGCGAGCAGTACTTC. Encoded protein: CASSSSGEQYF.